This T cell receptor (beta chain) is from a study of T cells in Graves' hyperthyroidism and ophthalmopathy. The CDR3 runs 13 residues. CDR1 is LNHDA, CDR2 SQIVND, per germline (reference sequence). V was trimmed by 6 bases and J by 8 bases, leaving 11 bases between them. RNA transcripts gave rise to amplified TCR beta CDR3 regions. An initial round of RT-PCR targeting the TCR CDR3 relied on the HTBI primer set. TCRdb called the multiplex PCR reads again in MiXCR, with one record for every CDR3 protein. This sample has hundreds of thousands of distinct CDR3 sequences, with roughly 14% found just once. This clonotype was recorded many times.

The gene calls are TRBV19 and TRBJ1-6; D gene unclear. Sample: blood. The TCR originated in a man aged 18 to 35 with Graves' ophthalmopathy. CDR3 DNA sequence: TGTGCCAGTAGGACCTCTGAGTATTCACCCCTCCACTTT. Encoded protein: CASRTSEYSPLHF.